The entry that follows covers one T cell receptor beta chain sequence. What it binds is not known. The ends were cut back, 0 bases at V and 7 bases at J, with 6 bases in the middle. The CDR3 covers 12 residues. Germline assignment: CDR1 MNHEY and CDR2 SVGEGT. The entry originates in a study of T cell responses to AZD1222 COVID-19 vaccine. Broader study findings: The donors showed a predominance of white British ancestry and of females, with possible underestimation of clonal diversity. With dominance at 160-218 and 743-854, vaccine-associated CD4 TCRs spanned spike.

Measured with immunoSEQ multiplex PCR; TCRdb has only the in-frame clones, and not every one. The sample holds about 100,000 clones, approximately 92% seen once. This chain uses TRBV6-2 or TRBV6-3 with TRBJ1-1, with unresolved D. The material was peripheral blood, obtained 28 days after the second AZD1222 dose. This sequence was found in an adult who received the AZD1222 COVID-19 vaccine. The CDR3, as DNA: TGTGCCAGCAGTTACTCGATCGGTGAAGCTTTCTTT. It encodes CASSYSIGEAFF.